This T cell receptor beta chain was obtained from a study of cytomegalovirus exposure and HLA in healthy donors. Germline V CDR1 and CDR2: MRHNA, SNTAGT. This CDR3 has 15 residues. Trimming stripped 0 bases from V and 3 bases from J, with 10 bases between. 13 Jbeta primers and 60 Vbeta primers were used for the PCR. Produced via immunoSEQ multiplex PCR; TCRdb's table is partial and in-frame only. Of roughly 150,000 clones in the sample, 60% to 80% were seen once. This clone has only a few counts. Its antigen is still unknown. Study-wide findings and caveats: Earlier analysis looked at TCR beta V segments, and most were productive about 90% or about 30% of the time. Reports credit the classifier with highly specific, highly sensitive diagnosis of cytomegalovirus status.

Whereas donors were nominally healthy upon sampling, unrecorded immune exposures were probable. The sequenced sample was PBMCs. This sequence joins TRBV6-4 and TRBJ2-3; a weak D match, TRBD1 (5 bases). The clonotype comes from a woman aged 40 to 49 in good health and CMV-seronegative. Here the CDR3 DNA reads TGTGCCAGCAGTGACTCGGGCAGGGTAACAGATACGCAGTATTTT. It yields the protein CASSDSGRVTDTQYF.